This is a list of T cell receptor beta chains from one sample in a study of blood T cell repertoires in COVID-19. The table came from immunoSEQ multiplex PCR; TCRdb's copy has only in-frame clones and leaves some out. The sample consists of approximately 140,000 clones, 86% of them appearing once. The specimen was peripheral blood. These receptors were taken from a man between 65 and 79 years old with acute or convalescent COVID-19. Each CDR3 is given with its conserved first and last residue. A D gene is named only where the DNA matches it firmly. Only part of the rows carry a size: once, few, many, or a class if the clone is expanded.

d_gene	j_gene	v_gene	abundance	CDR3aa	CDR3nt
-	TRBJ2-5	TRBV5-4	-	CASSLVGGSSETQYF	TGTGCCAGCAGCTTGGTTGGAGGGTCGAGTGAGACCCAGTACTTC
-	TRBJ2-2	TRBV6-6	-	CASSSGDTGELFF	TGTGCCAGCAGTTCAGGGGACACCGGGGAGCTGTTTTTT
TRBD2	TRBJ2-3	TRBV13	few	CASSFRGTSRVTQYF	TGTGCCAGCAGCTTCCGTGGGACTAGCAGGGTTACGCAGTATTTT
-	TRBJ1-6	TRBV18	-	CASSPVQGDNSPLHF	TGTGCCAGCTCACCCGTACAGGGAGATAATTCACCCCTCCACTTT
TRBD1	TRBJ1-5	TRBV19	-	CASSIFGTGGHNQPQHF	TGTGCCAGTAGTATATTTGGGACAGGGGGCCACAATCAGCCCCAGCATTTT
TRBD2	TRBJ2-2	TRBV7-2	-	CASSSYIGWTSSGELFF	TGTGCCAGCAGCTCCTATATTGGATGGACTAGCTCCGGGGAGCTGTTTTTT
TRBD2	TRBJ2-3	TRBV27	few	CASSRAGVDTQYF	TGTGCCAGCAGCCGGGCGGGAGTGGATACGCAGTATTTT
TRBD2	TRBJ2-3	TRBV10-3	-	CAISQLAGSSTDTQYF	TGTGCCATCAGTCAACTAGCGGGATCCAGCACAGATACGCAGTATTTT
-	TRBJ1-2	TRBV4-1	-	CASSQDRGDYGYTF	TGCGCCAGCAGCCAAGATCGGGGAGACTATGGCTACACCTTC
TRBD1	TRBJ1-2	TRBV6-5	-	CASSYGTGEAYGYTF	TGTGCCAGCAGTTACGGGACAGGGGAGGCCTATGGCTACACCTTC
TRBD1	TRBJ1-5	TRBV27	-	CASSLTGNQPQHF	TGTGCCAGCAGTTTGACAGGGAATCAGCCCCAGCATTTT
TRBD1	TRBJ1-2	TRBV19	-	CASSRDRTSGGYTF	TGTGCCAGTAGTAGGGACAGGACATCGGGTGGCTACACCTTC
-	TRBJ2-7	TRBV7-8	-	CASSVRTPKGYDRQYF	TGTGCCAGCAGCGTAAGGACTCCCAAGGGCTATGATCGGCAGTACTTC
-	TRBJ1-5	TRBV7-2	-	CASSLESQPQHF	TGTGCCAGCAGCTTAGAGAGTCAGCCCCAGCATTTT
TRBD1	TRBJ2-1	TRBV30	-	CAWTTPGTGYNEQFF	TGTGCCTGGACGACCCCCGGGACAGGCTACAATGAGCAGTTCTTC
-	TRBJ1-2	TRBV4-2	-	CASSQGAGLFAYGYTF	TGTGCCAGCAGCCAAGGAGCTGGACTGTTTGCCTATGGCTACACCTTC
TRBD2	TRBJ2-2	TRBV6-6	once	CASKSGLAGNGELFF	TGTGCCAGCAAATCGGGACTAGCGGGAAACGGGGAGCTGTTTTTT
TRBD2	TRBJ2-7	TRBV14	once	CASSPGLAGTYEQYF	TGTGCCAGCAGCCCGGGACTAGCGGGAACCTACGAGCAGTACTTC